This TCR beta chain was recovered during a study of cytomegalovirus exposure and HLA in healthy donors. Across the whole study: As released early, the data held 70 million to 100 million unique TCRs from HLA-typed donors.

This clone appeared once. As yet, its antigen is unknown. 60 Vbeta and 13 Jbeta primers were used in PCR. TCRdb's table, derived via immunoSEQ multiplex PCR, lists solely in-frame clones and lacks some. The sample gives some 150,000 clones, just under 80% of which show up once; roughly 1.1% is in the top ten. V lost 0 bases to trimming and J lost 6 bases; unmatched junction nucleotides: 0. The CDR3 totals 12 residues. CDR1 and CDR2 from the germline V gene are SGHNT and YYREEE (reference sequence). Broader study findings: In an earlier analysis, in about 530 donors, most V segments appeared productive either ~87% or ~30% of the time. A later analysis, which compared TCR beta chains of equal frequency, found the HLA-associated ones more clonally expanded.

The sequence derives from a male donor in good health and CMV-seronegative. V usage is TRBV5-4 and J usage is TRBJ2-7, with TRBD2 matching 7 bases. The source material was PBMCs. This CDR3 is CASSLAGGEQYF. CDR3 DNA sequence: TGTGCCAGCAGCTTGGCGGGGGGCGAGCAGTACTTC. Drawing the rest from reference TRBV5-4 and TRBJ2-7, the complete variable domain is ETGVTQSPTHLIKTRGQQVTLRCSSQSGHNTVSWYQQALGQGPQFIFQYYREEENGRGNFPPRFSGLQFPNYSSELNVNALELDDSALYLCASSLAGGEQYFGPGTRLTVT.